This entry lists 20 T cell receptor beta chains sequenced from one sample in a study of metastatic and nonmetastatic thyroid tumors. Not a single patient had been given any form of treatment at any point before undergoing thyroid surgery. MiXCR reprocessed the PCR reads for TCRdb. Of roughly 30,000 clones listed, over 15% were seen once; the top ten hold roughly a tenth. The sample was blood. The receptors stem from a female donor with papillary thyroid cancer or a benign thyroid nodule (not recorded which). Some clones in this sample may be carry-over from other donors' samples.

This clone was seen many times. This chain uses TRBV4-1 with TRBJ1-2, with TRBD1 identical over 8 bases. V trimming: 2 bases; J trimming: 4 bases; junction bases outside the gene matches: 3. The CDR3 runs to 14 residues. CDR1 is MGHRA, CDR2 YSYEKL, per germline. CDR3 sequence: CASSQPDRGYGYTF. The CDR3, as DNA: TGCGCCAGCAGCCAACCTGACAGGGGCTATGGCTACACCTTC.

This clone was detected ten times or more. The chain is built from TRBV5-6 and TRBJ1-4; 7 nucleotides line up with TRBD1. The CDR3 length is 18 residues. J lost 4 bases, V lost 3 bases, and 15 bases had no gene match. Germline CDR1 reads SGHDT; CDR2 reads YYEEEE. The CDR3 nucleotides read TGTGCCAGCAGCTCTTGGCCGTATTTACAGGGGTTTAATGAAAAACTGTTTTTT. It yields the protein CASSSWPYLQGFNEKLFF.

Ten or more counts support this clone. The chain has TRBV9 and TRBJ1-1, with 7 bases that match TRBD1. CDR1 is SGDLS, CDR2 YYNGEE, per germline. V lost 0 bases, J lost 4 bases, and 6 bases stayed unmatched. This CDR3 spans 15 amino acids. This CDR3 is CASSVGSQGLTEAFF. The DNA for the CDR3 is TGTGCCAGCAGCGTAGGGTCACAGGGGCTCACTGAAGCTTTCTTT.

This clone was counted at least ten times. The rearrangement joins TRBV11-2 to TRBJ2-5, with D perhaps TRBD1 (6 bases). Trimming shortened V by 6 bases and J by 0 bases, and 14 bases separated the two germline ends. CDR3 length equals 15 residues. Germline V CDR1 and CDR2: SGHAT, FQNNGV. In DNA form, the CDR3 reads TGTGCCAGCAGGGACAGAGGAGACTACCAAGAGACCCAGTACTTC. Translated: CASRDRGDYQETQYF. Drawing the rest from reference TRBV11-2 and TRBJ2-5, the complete variable domain is EAGVAQSPRYKIIEKRQSVAFWCNPISGHATLYWYQQILGQGPKLLIQFQNNGVVDDSQLPKDRFSAERLKGVDSTLKIQPAKLEDSAVYLCASRDRGDYQETQYFGPGTRLLVL.

In its sample, this clone was seen many times. The V gene is TRBV9, the J gene TRBJ2-2, with D tentatively TRBD1 (5 bases). Per the germline V gene, CDR1 is SGDLS and CDR2 is YYNGEE. V lost 3 bases, J lost 4 bases, and 13 bases lay in between. CDR3 length: 15 amino acids. The CDR3 DNA reads TGTGCCAGCAGCGGCTTGGGGCCTTCCACCGGGGAGCTGTTTTTT. It specifies CASSGLGPSTGELFF.

This clone showed up many times. The rearrangement joins TRBV6-1 to TRBJ2-7, with TRBD2 matching over 9 bases. From germline, CDR1 is MNHNS and CDR2 SASEGT. This CDR3 region has 15 residues. Trimming took 5 bases from V and 3 from J; bases not matched to a gene: 8. CDR3 amino acids: CASSWASGTSYEQYF. The CDR3 nucleotides read TGTGCCAGCAGTTGGGCTAGCGGGACAAGCTACGAGCAGTACTTC.

This clone was detected ten times or more. The CDR3 DNA sequence: TGTGCCAGCAGCTCTCCCTCCAGGGTCGGAGTAGAGACCCAGTACTTC. Encoded protein: CASSSPSRVGVETQYF. This rearrangement joins TRBV11-3 to TRBJ2-5; D possibly corresponds to TRBD1 (5 bases). V lost 4 bases, J lost 4 bases, and 19 bases lay in between. Looked up from germline, CDR1 is SGHNT and CDR2 is YENEEA. This CDR3 contains 16 residues.

This clone was observed at least ten times. The V gene is TRBV11-2, the J gene TRBJ2-3; D tentatively fits TRBD1 or TRBD2 (5 bases each). The V gene's germline CDR1 is SGHAT and CDR2 FQNNGV. V lost 1 base, J lost 4 bases, and 12 bases lay in between. The CDR3 spans 15 residues. The CDR3 reads CASSLGRERADTQYF. DNA for the CDR3: TGTGCCAGCAGCTTAGGCAGGGAGAGAGCAGATACGCAGTATTTT.

This clone was recorded many times. The chain carries TRBV20-1 and TRBJ2-7; possibly TRBD2 for D (7 bases). This CDR3 spans 13 amino acids. Germline V gene data show CDR1 as DFQATT and CDR2 as SNEGSKA (reference sequence). V was shortened by 4 bases and J by 3 bases, with 13 bases between the two germline ends. In DNA, the CDR3 is TGCAGTGCTATAGGCGGGGGCCGCTACGAGCAGTACTTC. This encodes CSAIGGGRYEQYF.

This clone was recorded at least ten times. The V gene is TRBV7-9, the J gene TRBJ2-4, with TRBD1 matching over 7 bases. This CDR3 contains 13 residues. In germline, CDR1 is SEHNR, CDR2 FQNEAQ (reference sequence). After removal of 1 base from V and 6 bases from J, the junction contained 0 bases not matched to a gene. CDR3 nucleotide sequence: TGTGCCAGCAGCTTAGGACAGGGAAACATTCAGTACTTC. This sequence encodes CASSLGQGNIQYF.

This clone was found many times. J is TRBJ1-1 and V is TRBV3-1; the D is unclear. Deletions cut 0 bases from V and 1 base from J, with 3 bases between. Germline loops: CDR1 LGHDT, CDR2 YNNKEL (reference sequence). CDR3 length: 13 amino acids. CDR3 bases: TGTGCCAGCAGCCAAGAGGAGAACACTGAAGCTTTCTTT. Its translation is CASSQEENTEAFF. Looking up the rest from reference TRBV3-1 and TRBJ1-1 gives the full variable domain: DTAVSQTPKYLVTQMGNDKSIKCEQNLGHDTMYWYKQDSKKFLKIMFSYNNKELIINETVPNRFSPKSPDKAHLNLHINSLELGDSAVYFCASSQEENTEAFFGQGTRLTVV.

This clone was recorded once. The chain carries TRBV5-1 and TRBJ2-7, with 10 bases fitting TRBD2. The CDR3 consists of 16 residues. The ends lost 4 bases at V and 0 bases at J; junction bases unmatched: 7. Germline V gene data show CDR1 as SGHRS and CDR2 as YFSETQ. The CDR3 nucleotides read TGCGCCAGCAGCGATGTACTAGCGGGGTTCTCCTACGAGCAGTACTTC. Translation: CASSDVLAGFSYEQYF.

This clone was seen at least ten times. The chain links TRBV28 to TRBJ2-7; possibly TRBD1 or TRBD2 for D (6 bases each). Germline CDR1 is MDHEN and CDR2 is SYDVKM. Trimming took 6 bases from V and 5 from J, leaving 26 bases between them. The CDR3 has 17 amino acids. CDR3 amino acids: CASRRTHRALAFDEQYF. In nucleotides, the CDR3 is TGTGCCAGCAGACGAACCCACAGGGCGCTAGCGTTCGACGAGCAGTACTTC. Full variable domain (outside the CDR3, taken from reference TRBV28 and TRBJ2-7): DVKVTQSSRYLVKRTGEKVFLECVQDMDHENMFWYRQDPGLGLRLIYFSYDVKMKEKGDIPEGYSVSREKKERFSLILESASTNQTSMYLCASRRTHRALAFDEQYFGPGTRLTVT.

Points on this clone: This sequence may be a read error, since a much larger clone differs from it by one base. The gene calls are TRBV9 and TRBJ1-2; D is uncertain. V lost 4 bases and J lost 5, with 6 bases in between. Germline V CDR1 and CDR2: SGDLS, YYNGEE. This CDR3 contains 11 residues. The CDR3 region is CASSSRYGYTF. Written as DNA, the CDR3 is TGTGCCAGCAGCTCCCGATATGGCTACACCTTC.

This clone was counted ten times or more. Other DNA sequences in the same sample also yield this CDR3. V usage is TRBV7-6 and J usage is TRBJ2-3; D is ambiguous. V was shortened by 4 bases and J by 0 bases, with 2 bases between the two germline ends. The CDR3 extends over 12 amino acids. Germline CDR1 SGHVS, CDR2 FNYEAQ. CDR3 loop: CASSSSTDTQYF. The CDR3 bases are TGTGCCAGCAGCTCGAGCACAGATACGCAGTATTTT.

This clone was counted at least ten times. A much larger clone lies a single base off, so this may be a read error. Other DNA sequences in this sample translate to the same CDR3. The gene calls are TRBV7-6 and TRBJ1-2; possible D gene TRBD1, 5 bases. Deletions cut 5 bases from V and 5 bases from J, with 21 bases between. The CDR3 consists of 16 residues. Germline CDR1 SGHVS, CDR2 FNYEAQ. The DNA of the CDR3 is TGTGCCAGCAGCCCATCCGCGGGGCAGCTTCATTATGGCTACACCTTC. Translation gives CASSPSAGQLHYGYTF.

This clone has only a few counts. A much more abundant neighbour one base away suggests this may be a read error. The chain recombines TRBV5-4 with TRBJ2-3; D not certain. The germline CDR1 and CDR2 sequences are SGHNT and YYREEE (reference sequence). Trimming removed 0 bases from V and 0 bases from J, with 14 bases in between. The CDR3 runs to 17 residues. Written as DNA, the CDR3 is TGTGCCAGCAGCTTGGCAGAGGTATCAACTAGCACAGATACGCAGTATTTT. Encoded protein: CASSLAEVSTSTDTQYF.

This clone was detected ten times or more. The junction does not match germline at one end; this may be a read error. The genes are TRBV19 and TRBJ2-7, with D perhaps matching TRBD1 (5 bases). Germline CDR1 and CDR2: LNHDA and SQIVND (reference sequence). The CDR3 is 14 amino acids. The CDR3 region is CATSIRATYYEQYF. CDR3 coding DNA: TGTGCCACTAGTATCAGGGCGACTTACTACGAGCAGTACTTC.

This clone is classed as medium-sized (0.01 to 0.1%). V and J are TRBV28 and TRBJ2-7, with 10 bases lining up with TRBD2. Per the germline V gene, CDR1 is MDHEN and CDR2 is SYDVKM. The CDR3 spans 16 residues. The V and J ends lost 2 bases and 3 bases, in that order; junction bases with no gene match: 7. CDR3 DNA sequence: TGTGCCAGCAGTTTAGGGACTAGCGAGTTGTTCTACGAGCAGTACTTC. It specifies CASSLGTSELFYEQYF.

This clone has at least ten counts. The chain is built from TRBV9 and TRBJ1-2, with 9 bases lining up with TRBD1. V trimming: 0 bases; J trimming: 2 bases; junction bases outside the gene matches: 11. CDR3 length equals 18 residues. Per the germline V gene, CDR1 is SGDLS and CDR2 is YYNGEE. CDR3 sequence: CASSVGRDRAHSNYGYTF. Written as DNA, the CDR3 is TGTGCCAGCAGCGTAGGAAGGGACAGGGCCCACTCAAACTATGGCTACACCTTC.